The source of this T cell receptor beta chain is a study of CD8 T cells in Susac syndrome. With random hexamers, 0.5 to 1 ug RNA was reverse transcribed. Using its own MiXCR run on the immunoSEQ multiplex PCR reads, TCRdb lists one record per CDR3 protein. This table has 250,000 to 350,000 distinct CDR3 sequences, approximately 90% appearing once. The count of this clonotype is one. The specimen was CD4+ T cells from PBMCs. The sequence was obtained from a human donor with multiple sclerosis.

Written as DNA, the CDR3 is TGTGCCAGTAGTATCAGTCTGCGGAACACTGAAGCTTTCTTT. It specifies CASSISLRNTEAFF. This sequence joins TRBV19 and TRBJ1-1, with D hard to call. The V gene lost 3 bases and the J gene lost 1 base, with 9 bases spanning the gap. Germline loops: CDR1 LNHDA, CDR2 SQIVND (reference sequence). The CDR3 is 14 amino acids.